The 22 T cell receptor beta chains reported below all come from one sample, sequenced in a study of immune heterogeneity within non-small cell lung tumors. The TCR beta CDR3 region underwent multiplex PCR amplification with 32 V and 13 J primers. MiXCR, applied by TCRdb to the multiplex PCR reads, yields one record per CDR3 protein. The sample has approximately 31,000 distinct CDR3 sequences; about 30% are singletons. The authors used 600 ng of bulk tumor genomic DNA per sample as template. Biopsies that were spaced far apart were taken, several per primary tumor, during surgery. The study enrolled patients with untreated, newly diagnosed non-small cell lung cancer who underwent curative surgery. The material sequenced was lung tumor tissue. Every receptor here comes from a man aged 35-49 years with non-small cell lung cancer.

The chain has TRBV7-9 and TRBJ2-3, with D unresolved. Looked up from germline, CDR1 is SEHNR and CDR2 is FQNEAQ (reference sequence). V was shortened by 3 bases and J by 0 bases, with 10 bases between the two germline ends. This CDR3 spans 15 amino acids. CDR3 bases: TGTGCCAGCAGCTTTAGTCTCTTTAGCACAGATACGCAGTATTTT. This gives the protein CASSFSLFSTDTQYF.

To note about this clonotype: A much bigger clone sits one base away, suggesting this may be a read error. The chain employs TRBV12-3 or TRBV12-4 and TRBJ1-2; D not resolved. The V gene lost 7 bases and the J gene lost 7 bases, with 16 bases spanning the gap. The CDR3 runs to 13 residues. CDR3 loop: CASTRHGILGYTF. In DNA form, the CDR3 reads TGTGCCAGCACCCGACATGGGATTCTTGGCTACACCTTC.

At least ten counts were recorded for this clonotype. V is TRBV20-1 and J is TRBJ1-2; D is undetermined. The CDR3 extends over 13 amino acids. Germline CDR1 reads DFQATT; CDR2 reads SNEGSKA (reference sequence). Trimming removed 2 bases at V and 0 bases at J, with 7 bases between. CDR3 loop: CSARNVANYGYTF. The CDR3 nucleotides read TGCAGTGCTAGAAACGTAGCTAACTATGGCTACACCTTC.

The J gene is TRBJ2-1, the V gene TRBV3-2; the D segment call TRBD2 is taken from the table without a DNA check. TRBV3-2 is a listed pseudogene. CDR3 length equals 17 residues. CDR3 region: CASSQDPEVRGGCEQFF. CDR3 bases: TGTGCCAGCAGCCAAGATCCGGAGGTTAGGGGAGGGTGTGAGCAGTTCTTC.

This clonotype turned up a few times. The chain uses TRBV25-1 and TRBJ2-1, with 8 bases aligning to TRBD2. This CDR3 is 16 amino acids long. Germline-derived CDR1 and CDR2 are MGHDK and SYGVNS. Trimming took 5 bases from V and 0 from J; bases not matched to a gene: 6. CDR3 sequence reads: CASSREGPSSYNEQFF. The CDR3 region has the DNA TGTGCCAGCAGTCGGGAGGGCCCGAGCTCCTACAATGAGCAGTTCTTC.

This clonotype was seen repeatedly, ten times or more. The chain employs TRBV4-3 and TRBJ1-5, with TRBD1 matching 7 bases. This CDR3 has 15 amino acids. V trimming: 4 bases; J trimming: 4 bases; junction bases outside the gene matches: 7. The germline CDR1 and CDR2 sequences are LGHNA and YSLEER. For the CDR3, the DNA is TGCGCCAGCAGCCGGTACAGGGGCAATAATCAGCCCCAGCATTTT. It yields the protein CASSRYRGNNQPQHF.

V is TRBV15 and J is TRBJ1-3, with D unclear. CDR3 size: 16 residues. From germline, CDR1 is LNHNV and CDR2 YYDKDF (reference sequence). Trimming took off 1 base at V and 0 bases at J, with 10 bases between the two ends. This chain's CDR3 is CATSRGQPTSGNTIYF. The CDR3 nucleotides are TGTGCCACCAGCAGAGGACAACCGACCTCTGGAAACACCATATATTTT. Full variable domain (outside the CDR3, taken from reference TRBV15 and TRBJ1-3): DAMVIQNPRYQVTQFGKPVTLSCSQTLNHNVMYWYQQKSSQAPKLLFHYYDKDFNNEADTPDNFQSRRPNTSFCFLDIRSPGLGDTAMYLCATSRGQPTSGNTIYFGEGSWLTVV.

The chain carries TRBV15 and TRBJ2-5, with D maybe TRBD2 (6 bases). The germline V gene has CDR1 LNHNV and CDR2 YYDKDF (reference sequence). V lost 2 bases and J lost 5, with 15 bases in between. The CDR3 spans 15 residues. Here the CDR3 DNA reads TGTGCCACCAGCAGACAAGCGGGTCCGGGGGAGACCCAGTACTTC. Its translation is CATSRQAGPGETQYF.

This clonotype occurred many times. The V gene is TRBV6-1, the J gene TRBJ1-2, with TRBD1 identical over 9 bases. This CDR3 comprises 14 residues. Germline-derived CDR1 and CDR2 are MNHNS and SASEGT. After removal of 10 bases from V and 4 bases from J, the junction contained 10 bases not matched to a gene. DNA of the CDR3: TGTGCCACCACTCCGGGACAGGGCGGCTATGGCTACACCTTC. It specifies CATTPGQGGYGYTF.

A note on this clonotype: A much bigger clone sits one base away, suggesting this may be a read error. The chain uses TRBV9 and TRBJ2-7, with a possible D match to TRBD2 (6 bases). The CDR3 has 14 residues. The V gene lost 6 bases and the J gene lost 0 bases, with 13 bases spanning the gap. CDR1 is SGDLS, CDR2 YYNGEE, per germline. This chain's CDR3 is CASNSGNPSYEQYF. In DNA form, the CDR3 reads TGTGCCAGCAATAGCGGCAACCCCTCCTACGAGCAGTACTTC.

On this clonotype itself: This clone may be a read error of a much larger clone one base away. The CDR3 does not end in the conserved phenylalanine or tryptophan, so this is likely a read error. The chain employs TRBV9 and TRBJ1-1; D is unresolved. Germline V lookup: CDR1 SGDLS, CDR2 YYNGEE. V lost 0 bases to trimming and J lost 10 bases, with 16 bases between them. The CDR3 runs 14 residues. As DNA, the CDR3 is TGTGCCAGCAGCGTAGACAAGTACGGGGAGTCAGCTTTCTTA. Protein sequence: CASSVDKYGESAFL.

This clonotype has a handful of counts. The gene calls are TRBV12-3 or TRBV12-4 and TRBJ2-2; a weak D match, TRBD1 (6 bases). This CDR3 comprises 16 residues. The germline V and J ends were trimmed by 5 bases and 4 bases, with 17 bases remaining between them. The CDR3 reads CASSQTGTPITGELFF. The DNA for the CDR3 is TGTGCCAGCAGTCAAACCGGGACACCAATCACCGGGGAGCTGTTTTTT.

This CDR3 reads CASSQERGTGRNIQYF. The CDR3 DNA reads as TGTGCCAGCAGCCAAGAAAGGGGGACAGGGAGAAACATTCAGTACTTC. V and J are TRBV4-2 and TRBJ2-4; 9 positions match TRBD1. V shed 0 bases, J shed 6 bases, and the junction held 6 bases outside the gene matches. The CDR3 sequence is 16 residues long. Germline CDR1 is LGHNA and CDR2 is YNFKEQ.

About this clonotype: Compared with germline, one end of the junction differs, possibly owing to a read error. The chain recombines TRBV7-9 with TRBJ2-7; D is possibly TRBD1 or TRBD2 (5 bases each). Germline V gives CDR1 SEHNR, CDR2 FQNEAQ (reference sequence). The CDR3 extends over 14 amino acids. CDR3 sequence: CDSRQAGANYEQYF. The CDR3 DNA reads TGTGACAGCAGACAAGCCGGGGCTAACTACGAGCAGTACTTC.

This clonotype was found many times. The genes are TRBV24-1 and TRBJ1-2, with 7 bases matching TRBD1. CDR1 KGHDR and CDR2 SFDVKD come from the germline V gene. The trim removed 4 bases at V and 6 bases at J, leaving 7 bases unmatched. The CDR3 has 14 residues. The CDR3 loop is CATSDRGQPDGYTF. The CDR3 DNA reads TGTGCCACCAGTGACCGGGGACAGCCAGATGGCTACACCTTC.

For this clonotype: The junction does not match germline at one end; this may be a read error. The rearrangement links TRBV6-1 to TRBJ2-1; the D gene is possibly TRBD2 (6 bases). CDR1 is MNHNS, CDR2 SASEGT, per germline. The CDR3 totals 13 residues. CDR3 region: CAGSQAEGYEQFF. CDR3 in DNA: TGTGCCGGCAGTCAGGCGGAGGGGTATGAGCAGTTCTTC.

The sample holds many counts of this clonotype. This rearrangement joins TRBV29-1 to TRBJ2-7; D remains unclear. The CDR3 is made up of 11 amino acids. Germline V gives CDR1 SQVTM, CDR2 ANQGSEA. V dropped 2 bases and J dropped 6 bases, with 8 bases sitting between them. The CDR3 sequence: CSVEKAGEQYF. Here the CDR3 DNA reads TGCAGCGTTGAAAAGGCCGGCGAGCAGTACTTC.

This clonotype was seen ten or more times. The CDR3 DNA is TGTGCCAGCAGTCTTGTCAGGGCCGGCGATGAGCAGTTCTTC. It specifies CASSLVRAGDEQFF. This chain uses TRBV12-3 or TRBV12-4 with TRBJ2-1, with D possibly being TRBD1 (5 bases). CDR3 length: 14 amino acids. V shed 5 bases and J shed 8 bases, with 16 bases lying between them.

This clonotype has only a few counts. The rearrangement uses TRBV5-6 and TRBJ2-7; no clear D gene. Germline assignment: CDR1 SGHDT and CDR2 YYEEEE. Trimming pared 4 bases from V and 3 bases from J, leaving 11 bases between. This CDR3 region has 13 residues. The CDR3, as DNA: TGTGCCAGCAGCCATACGTTGAACTACGAGCAGTACTTC. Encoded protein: CASSHTLNYEQYF.

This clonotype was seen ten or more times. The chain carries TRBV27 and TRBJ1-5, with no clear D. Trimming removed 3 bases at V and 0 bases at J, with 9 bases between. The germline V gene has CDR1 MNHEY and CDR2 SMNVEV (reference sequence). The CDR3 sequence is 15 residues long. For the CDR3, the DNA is TGTGCCAGCAGTTTTGATCCATATAGCAATCAGCCCCAGCATTTT. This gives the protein CASSFDPYSNQPQHF.

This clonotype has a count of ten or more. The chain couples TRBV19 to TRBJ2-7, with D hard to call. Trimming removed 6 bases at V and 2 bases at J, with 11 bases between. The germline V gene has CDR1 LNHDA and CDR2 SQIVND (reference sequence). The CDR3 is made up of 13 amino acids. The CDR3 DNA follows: TGTGCCAGTAGCACGAAGATGGCCTACGAGCAGTACTTC. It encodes CASSTKMAYEQYF. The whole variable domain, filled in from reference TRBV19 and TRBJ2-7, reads DGGITQSPKYLFRKEGQNVTLSCEQNLNHDAMYWYRQDPGQGLRLIYYSQIVNDFQKGDIAEGYSVSREKKESFPLTVTSAQKNPTAFYLCASSTKMAYEQYFGPGTRLTVT.

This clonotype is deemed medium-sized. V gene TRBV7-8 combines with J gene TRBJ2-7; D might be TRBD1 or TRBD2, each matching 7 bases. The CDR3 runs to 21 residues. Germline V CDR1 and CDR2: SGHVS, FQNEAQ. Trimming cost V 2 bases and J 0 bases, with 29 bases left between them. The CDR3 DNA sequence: TGTGCCAGCAGCTTAACCTCCGGCGGGGGTCTGCGGAGGGGGCCCTCCTACGAGCAGTACTTC. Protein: CASSLTSGGGLRRGPSYEQYF.